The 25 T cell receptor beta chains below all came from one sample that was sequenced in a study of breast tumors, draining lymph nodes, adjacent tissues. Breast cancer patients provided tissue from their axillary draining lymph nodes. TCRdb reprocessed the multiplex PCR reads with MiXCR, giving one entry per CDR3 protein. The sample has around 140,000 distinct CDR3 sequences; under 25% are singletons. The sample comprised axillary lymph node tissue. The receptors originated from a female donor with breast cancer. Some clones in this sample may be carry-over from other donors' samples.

CDR3 DNA sequence: TGTGCCAGCAGTTATGGACAGGACTTAGGTAGCGAAAAACTGTTTTTT. Translating gives CASSYGQDLGSEKLFF. The chain combines TRBV28 with TRBJ1-4; TRBD1 aligns across 7 bases. J gave up 8 bases and V 4 bases, and 13 bases lay outside the gene matches. The CDR3 contains 16 residues. The germline gives CDR1 MDHEN, CDR2 SYDVKM.

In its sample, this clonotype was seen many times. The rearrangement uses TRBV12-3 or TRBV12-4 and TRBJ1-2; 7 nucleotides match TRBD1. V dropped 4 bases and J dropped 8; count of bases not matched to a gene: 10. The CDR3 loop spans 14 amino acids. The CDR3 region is CASSSKKGAGGYTF. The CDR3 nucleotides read TGTGCCAGCAGTTCGAAGAAGGGGGCGGGGGGCTACACCTTC.

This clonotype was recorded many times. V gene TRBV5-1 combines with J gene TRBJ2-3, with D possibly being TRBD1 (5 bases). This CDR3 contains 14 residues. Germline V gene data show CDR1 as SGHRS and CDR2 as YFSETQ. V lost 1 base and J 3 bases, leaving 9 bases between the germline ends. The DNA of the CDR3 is TGCGCCAGCAGCTTGACGGCAGGGACAGATACGCAGTATTTT. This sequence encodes CASSLTAGTDTQYF.

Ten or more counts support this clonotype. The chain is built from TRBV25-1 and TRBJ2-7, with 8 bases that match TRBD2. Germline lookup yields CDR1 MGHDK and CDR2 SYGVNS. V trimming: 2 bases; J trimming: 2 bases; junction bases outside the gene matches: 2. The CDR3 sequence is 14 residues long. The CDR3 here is CASSETGRAYEQYF. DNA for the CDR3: TGTGCCAGCAGTGAAACCGGGAGGGCCTACGAGCAGTACTTC.

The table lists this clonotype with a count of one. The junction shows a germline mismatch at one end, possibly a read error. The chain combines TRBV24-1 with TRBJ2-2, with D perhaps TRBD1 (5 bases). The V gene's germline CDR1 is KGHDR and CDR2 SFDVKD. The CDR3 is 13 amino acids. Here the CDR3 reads CAARDFMGRKLFF. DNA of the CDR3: TGTGCCGCCAGGGATTTTATGGGCCGGAAGCTGTTTTTT.

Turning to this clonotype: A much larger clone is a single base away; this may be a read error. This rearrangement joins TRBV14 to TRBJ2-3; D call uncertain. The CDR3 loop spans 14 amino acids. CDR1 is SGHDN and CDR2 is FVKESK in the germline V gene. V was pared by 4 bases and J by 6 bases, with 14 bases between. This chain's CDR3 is CASSRDRGLDTQYF. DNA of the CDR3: TGTGCCAGCAGCCGAGATCGCGGTTTGGATACGCAGTATTTT.

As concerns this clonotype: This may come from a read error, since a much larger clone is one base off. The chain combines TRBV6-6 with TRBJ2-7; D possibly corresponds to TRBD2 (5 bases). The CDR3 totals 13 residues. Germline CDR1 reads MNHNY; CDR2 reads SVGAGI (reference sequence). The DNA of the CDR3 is TGTGCCAGCAGTCCGGGGTTTTTCTACGAGAAGTACTTC. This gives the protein CASSPGFFYEKYF.

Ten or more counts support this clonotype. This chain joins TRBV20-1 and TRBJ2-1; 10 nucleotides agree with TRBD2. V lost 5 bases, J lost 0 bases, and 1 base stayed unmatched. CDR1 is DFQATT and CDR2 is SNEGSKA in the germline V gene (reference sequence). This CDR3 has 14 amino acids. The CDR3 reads CSAWTSGSYNEQFF. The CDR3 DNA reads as TGCAGTGCTTGGACTAGCGGCTCCTACAATGAGCAGTTCTTC.

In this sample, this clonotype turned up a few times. As DNA, the CDR3 is TGTGCCAGCAGTTACGTTACTAGCATCCGGACCGGGGAGCTGTTTTTT. Translating it yields CASSYVTSIRTGELFF. The chain employs TRBV6-2 or TRBV6-3 and TRBJ2-2; the D gene is possibly TRBD2 (6 bases). The CDR3 length is 16 residues. Per the germline V gene, CDR1 is MNHEY and CDR2 is SVGEGT. Deletions cut 2 bases from V and 5 bases from J, with 15 bases between.

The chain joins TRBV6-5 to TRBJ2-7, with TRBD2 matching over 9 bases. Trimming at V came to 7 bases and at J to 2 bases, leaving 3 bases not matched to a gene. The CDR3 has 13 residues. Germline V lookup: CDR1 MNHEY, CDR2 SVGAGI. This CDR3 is CASKPSGTYEQYF. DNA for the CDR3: TGTGCCAGCAAGCCTAGCGGGACCTACGAGCAGTACTTC.

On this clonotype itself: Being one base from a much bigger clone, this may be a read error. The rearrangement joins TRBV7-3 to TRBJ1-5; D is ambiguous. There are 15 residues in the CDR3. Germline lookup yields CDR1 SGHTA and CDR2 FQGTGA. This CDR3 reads CASSQVRQRNQPQHF. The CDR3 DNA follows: TGCGCCAGCAGCCAAGTGCGGCAGAGAAATCAGCCCCAGCATTTT. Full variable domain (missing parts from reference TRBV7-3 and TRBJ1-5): GAGVSQTPSNKVTEKGKYVELRCDPISGHTALYWYRQSLGQGPEFLIYFQGTGAADDSGLPNDRFFAVRPEGSVSTLKIQRTERGDSAVYLCASSQVRQRNQPQHFGDGTRLSIL.

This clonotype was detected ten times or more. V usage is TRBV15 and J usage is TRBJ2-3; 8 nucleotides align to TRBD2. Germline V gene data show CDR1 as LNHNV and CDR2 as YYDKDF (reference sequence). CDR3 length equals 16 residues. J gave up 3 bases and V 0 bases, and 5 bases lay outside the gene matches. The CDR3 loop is CATSREGTRGTDTQYF. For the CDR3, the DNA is TGTGCCACCAGCAGAGAGGGGACTAGAGGTACAGATACGCAGTATTTT.

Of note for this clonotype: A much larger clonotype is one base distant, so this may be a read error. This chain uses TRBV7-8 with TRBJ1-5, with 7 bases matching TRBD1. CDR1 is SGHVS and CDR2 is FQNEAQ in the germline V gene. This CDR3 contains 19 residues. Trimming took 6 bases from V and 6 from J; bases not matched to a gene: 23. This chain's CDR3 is CASRILGDLRQGGLQPQHF. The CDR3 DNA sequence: TGTGCCAGCAGAATACTTGGTGATTTGCGACAGGGTGGACTTCAGCCCCAGCATTTT.

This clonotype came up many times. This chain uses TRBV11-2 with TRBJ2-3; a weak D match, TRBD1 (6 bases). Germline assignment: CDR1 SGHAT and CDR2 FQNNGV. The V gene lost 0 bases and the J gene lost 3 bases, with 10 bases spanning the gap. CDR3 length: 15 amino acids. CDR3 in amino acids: CASSLDQGRTDTQYF. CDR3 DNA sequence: TGTGCCAGCAGCTTAGATCAGGGGAGAACAGATACGCAGTATTTT.

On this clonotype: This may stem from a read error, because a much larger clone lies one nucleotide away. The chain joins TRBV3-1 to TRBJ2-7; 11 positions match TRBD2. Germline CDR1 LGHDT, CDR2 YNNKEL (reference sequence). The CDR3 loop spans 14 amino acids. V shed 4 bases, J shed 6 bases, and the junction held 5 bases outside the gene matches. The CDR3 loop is CASSRKLAGVEQYF. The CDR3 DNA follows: TGTGCCAGCAGCCGAAAACTAGCGGGAGTCGAGCAGTACTTC.

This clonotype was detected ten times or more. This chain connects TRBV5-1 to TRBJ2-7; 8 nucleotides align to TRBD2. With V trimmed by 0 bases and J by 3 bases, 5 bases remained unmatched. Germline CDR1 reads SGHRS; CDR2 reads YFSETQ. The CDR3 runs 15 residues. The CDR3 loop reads CASSLGLAGNYEQYF. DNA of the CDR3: TGCGCCAGCAGCTTGGGGCTAGCGGGCAACTACGAGCAGTACTTC.

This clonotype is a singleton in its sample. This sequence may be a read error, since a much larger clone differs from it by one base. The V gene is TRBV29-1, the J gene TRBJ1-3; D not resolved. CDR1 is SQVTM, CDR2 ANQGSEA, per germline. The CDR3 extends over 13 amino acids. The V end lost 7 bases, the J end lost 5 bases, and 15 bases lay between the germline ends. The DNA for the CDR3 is TGCAGCGCCCAGTCGGCCCCGAGAAACACCATATATTTT. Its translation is CSAQSAPRNTIYF.

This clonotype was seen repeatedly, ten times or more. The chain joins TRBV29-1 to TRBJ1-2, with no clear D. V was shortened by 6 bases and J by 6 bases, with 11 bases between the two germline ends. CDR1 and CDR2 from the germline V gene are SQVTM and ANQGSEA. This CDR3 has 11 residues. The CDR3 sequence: CSVSGINGYTF. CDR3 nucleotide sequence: TGCAGCGTCTCCGGGATCAATGGCTACACCTTC. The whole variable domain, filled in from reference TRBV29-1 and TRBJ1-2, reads SAVISQKPSRDICQRGTSLTIQCQVDSQVTMMFWYRQQPGQSLTLIATANQGSEATYESGFVIDKFPISRPNLTFSTLTVSNMSPEDSSIYLCSVSGINGYTFGSGTRLTVV.

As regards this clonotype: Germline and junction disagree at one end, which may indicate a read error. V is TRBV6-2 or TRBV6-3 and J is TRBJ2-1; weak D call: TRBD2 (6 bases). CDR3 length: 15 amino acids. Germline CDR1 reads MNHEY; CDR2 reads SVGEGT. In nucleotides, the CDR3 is TGTGCCGGCAGTAGGGCGGGGTCGTCCTACAATGAGCAGTTCTTC. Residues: CAGSRAGSSYNEQFF.

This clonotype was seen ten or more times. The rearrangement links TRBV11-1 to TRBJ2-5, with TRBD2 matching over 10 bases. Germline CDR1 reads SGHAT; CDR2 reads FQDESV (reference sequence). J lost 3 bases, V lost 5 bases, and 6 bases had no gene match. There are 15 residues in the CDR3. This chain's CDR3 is CASSPTGTSEETQYF. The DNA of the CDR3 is TGTGCCAGCAGCCCTACCGGGACTAGCGAAGAGACCCAGTACTTC.

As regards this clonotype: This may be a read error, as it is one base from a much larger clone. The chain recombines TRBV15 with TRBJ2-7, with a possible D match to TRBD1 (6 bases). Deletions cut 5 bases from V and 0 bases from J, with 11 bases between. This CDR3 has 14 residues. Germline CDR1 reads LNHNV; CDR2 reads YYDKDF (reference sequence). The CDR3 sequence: CATSPGQISYEQYF. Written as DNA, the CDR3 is TGTGCCACCAGCCCGGGACAAATCTCCTACGAGCAGTACTTC.

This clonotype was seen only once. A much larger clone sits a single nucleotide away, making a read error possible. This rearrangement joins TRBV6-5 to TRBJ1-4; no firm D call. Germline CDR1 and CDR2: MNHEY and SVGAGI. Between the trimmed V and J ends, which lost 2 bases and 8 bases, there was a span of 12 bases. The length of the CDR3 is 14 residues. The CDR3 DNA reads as TGTGCCAGCAGTTACGAGCCAGGCGCCGAAAAACTGTTTTTT. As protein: CASSYEPGAEKLFF.

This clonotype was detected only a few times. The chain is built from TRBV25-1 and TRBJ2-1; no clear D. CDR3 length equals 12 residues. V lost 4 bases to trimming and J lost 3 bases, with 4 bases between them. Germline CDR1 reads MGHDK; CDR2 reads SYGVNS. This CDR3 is CASSGSYNEQFF. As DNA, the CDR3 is TGTGCCAGCAGTGGGAGCTACAATGAGCAGTTCTTC.

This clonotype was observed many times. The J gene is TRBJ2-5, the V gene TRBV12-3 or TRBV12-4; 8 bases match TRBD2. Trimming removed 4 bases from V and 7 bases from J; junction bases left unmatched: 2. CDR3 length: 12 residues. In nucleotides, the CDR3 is TGTGCCAGCAGTTCAACTAGCGGGACCCAGTACTTC. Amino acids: CASSSTSGTQYF.

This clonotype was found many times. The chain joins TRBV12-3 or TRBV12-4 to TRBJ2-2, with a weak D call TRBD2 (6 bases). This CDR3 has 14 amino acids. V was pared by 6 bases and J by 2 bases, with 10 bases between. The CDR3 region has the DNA TGTGCCAGCAGCCCGGAGGGCAACACCGGGGAGCTGTTTTTT. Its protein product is CASSPEGNTGELFF.